This T cell receptor (beta chain) emerged from a study of blood T cell repertoires in COVID-19. Across the whole study: Sites across the United States, Italy and Spain contributed samples from acute and convalescent COVID-19.

In terms of age and location, participants ranged from about 18 to 90 years and lived in roughly 22 US areas. In assigning cohorts, the study relied on participant-reported clinical history. Per the original methods: Reference gene primer amplification gave nucleated cell count estimates. Only in-frame clones appear in the TCRdb table, and some are missing; sequencing was by immunoSEQ multiplex PCR. The D gene and trimming were derived from the DNA, and the V and J assignments and clone size from that table. The sample lists roughly 200,000 clones, about nine tenths occurring once. Trimming took off 5 bases at V and 2 bases at J, with 16 bases between the two ends. Germline assignment: CDR1 LNHNV and CDR2 YYDKDF (reference sequence). This CDR3 region has 16 residues.

The origin of this receptor is a woman in her 30s who had recovered from COVID-19. The gene calls are TRBV15 and TRBJ1-5; TRBD1 is a possible D gene (6 bases). Sequencing was performed on PBMCs or T cells enriched from blood (not recorded which). Written as DNA, the CDR3 is TGTGCCACCAGCGAGCTCACCAGGGGAGGCAATCAGCCCCAGCATTTT. It yields the protein CATSELTRGGNQPQHF. The full variable domain, in which reference TRBV15 and TRBJ1-5 provide the parts outside the CDR3, is DAMVIQNPRYQVTQFGKPVTLSCSQTLNHNVMYWYQQKSSQAPKLLFHYYDKDFNNEADTPDNFQSRRPNTSFCFLDIRSPGLGDTAMYLCATSELTRGGNQPQHFGDGTRLSIL.